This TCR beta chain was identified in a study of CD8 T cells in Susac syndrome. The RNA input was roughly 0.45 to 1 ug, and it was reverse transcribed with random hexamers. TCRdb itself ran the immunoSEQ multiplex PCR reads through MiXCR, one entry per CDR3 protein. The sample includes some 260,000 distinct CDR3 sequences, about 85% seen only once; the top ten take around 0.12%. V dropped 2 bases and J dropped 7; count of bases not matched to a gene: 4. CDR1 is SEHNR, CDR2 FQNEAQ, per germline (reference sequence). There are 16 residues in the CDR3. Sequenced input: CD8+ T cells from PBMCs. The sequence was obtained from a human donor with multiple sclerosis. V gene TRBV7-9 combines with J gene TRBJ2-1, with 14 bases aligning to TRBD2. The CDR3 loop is CASSLLGLAGENEQFF. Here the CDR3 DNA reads TGTGCCAGCAGCTTATTGGGACTAGCGGGAGAAAATGAGCAGTTCTTC. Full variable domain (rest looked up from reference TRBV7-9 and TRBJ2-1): DTGVSQNPRHKITKRGQNVTFRCDPISEHNRLYWYRQTLGQGPEFLTYFQNEAQLEKSRLLSDRFSAERPKGSFSTLEIQRTEQGDSAMYLCASSLLGLAGENEQFFGPGTRLTVL.